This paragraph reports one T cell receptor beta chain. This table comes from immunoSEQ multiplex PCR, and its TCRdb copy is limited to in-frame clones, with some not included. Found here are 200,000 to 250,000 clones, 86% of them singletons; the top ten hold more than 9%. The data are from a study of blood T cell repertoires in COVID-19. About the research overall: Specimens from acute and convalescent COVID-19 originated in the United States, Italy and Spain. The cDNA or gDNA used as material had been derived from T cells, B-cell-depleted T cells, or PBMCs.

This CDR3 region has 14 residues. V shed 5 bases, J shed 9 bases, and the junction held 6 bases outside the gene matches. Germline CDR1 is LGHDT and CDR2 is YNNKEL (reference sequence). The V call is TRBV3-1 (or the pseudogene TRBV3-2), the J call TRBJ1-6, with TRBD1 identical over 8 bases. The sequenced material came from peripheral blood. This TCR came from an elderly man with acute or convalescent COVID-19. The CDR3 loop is CASSFRGQTSPLHF. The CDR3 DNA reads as TGTGCCAGCAGCTTCAGGGGGCAGACTTCACCCCTCCACTTT.